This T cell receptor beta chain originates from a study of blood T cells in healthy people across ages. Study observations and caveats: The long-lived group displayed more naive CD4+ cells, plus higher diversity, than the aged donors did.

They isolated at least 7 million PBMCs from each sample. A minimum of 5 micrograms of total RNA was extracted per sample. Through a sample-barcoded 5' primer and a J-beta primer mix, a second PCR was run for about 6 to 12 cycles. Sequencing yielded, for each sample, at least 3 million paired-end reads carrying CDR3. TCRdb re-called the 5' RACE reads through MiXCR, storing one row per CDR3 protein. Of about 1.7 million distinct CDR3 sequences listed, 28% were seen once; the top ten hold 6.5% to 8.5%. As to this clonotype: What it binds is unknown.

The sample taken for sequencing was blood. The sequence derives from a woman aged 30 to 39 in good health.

The CDR3 nucleotides are TGTGCCAGCCTAGGACAGAGTAACACCGGGGAGCTGTTTTTT. Translation: CASLGQSNTGELFF. V gene TRBV13 combines with J gene TRBJ2-2, with a possible D match to TRBD1 (6 bases). CDR1 and CDR2 (germline): PRHDT, FYEKMQ (reference sequence). The germline V and J ends were trimmed by 8 bases and 2 bases, with 12 bases remaining between them. CDR3 size: 14 residues.